This section outlines one TCR beta chain sequence together with its context. Its specificity is unknown. These data are taken from a study of shared clonotypes between healthy human individuals. Study-wide findings and caveats: The researchers took only blood, and tissue repertoires probably look different. Naive subsets, compared against memory subsets, generally had larger estimated richness values.

Donors were Caucasian adults residing in Nashville, Tennessee, USA. CD8 memory cells included CD45RO+ cells plus CCR7-negative CD45RA+ TemRA cells. The germline V gene has CDR1 LNHDA and CDR2 SQIVND (reference sequence). CDR3 length equals 14 residues. The V end was cut by 5 bases, the J end by 5 bases, with 15 bases between. The protocol was immunoSEQ multiplex PCR, while the TCRdb copy is restricted to in-frame clones and leaves out a portion. The sample yields around 690,000 clones, less than 95% seen once. The rearrangement links TRBV19 to TRBJ1-2, with unresolved D. The source of this sequence is a man younger than 30 in good health. Some clones in this sample may be carry-over from other donors' samples. Sample: memory CD8+ T cells from PBMCs. The subset is: CD45RO+ cells pooled with CCR7-negative TemRA cells. CDR3: CASSFRGGGYGYTF. The CDR3 region has the DNA TGTGCCAGTAGTTTTCGGGGAGGAGGATATGGCTACACCTTC.